The 11 T cell receptor beta chains in this list originate from one sample, sequenced in a study of blood T cell repertoires in COVID-19. The data were produced by immunoSEQ multiplex PCR, yet TCRdb's version contains in-frame clones alone and is incomplete. The sample holds approximately 350,000 clones, approximately 88% seen once. The sample comprised peripheral blood. The source of these receptors is a man between 35 and 55 years old with acute or convalescent COVID-19.

The chain links TRBV10-3 to TRBJ2-2, with a tentative D call TRBD1 (6 bases). CDR3 length: 13 amino acids. Germline V gene data show CDR1 as ENHRY and CDR2 as SYGVKD. V was trimmed by 10 bases and J by 8 bases, leaving 17 bases between them. CDR3 in DNA: TGTGCCACCCGGACAGAGTCCAGGGGGGAGCTGTTTTTT. Translated: CATRTESRGELFF.

The CDR3 spells CAMARPNRDEQFF. The CDR3 DNA reads as TGTGCCATGGCTAGGCCCAATCGGGATGAGCAGTTCTTC. The chain uses TRBV10-3 and TRBJ2-1; D call uncertain. Looked up from germline, CDR1 is ENHRY and CDR2 is SYGVKD. CDR3 size: 13 residues. V was trimmed by 9 bases and J by 8 bases, leaving 17 bases between them.

The genes are TRBV5-8 and TRBJ2-1; D may be TRBD2 (6 bases). The germline V gene encodes CDR1 SGHTS and CDR2 YDEGEE. V dropped 4 bases and J dropped 2 bases, with 13 bases sitting between them. The CDR3 contains 15 residues. CDR3 sequence: CASSPLATAYNEQFF. The CDR3 DNA reads as TGTGCCAGCAGCCCTCTAGCGACAGCCTACAATGAGCAGTTCTTC.

The V and J genes are TRBV28 and TRBJ2-3; D not resolved. This CDR3 has 13 amino acids. The germline CDR1 and CDR2 sequences are MDHEN and SYDVKM. The V end was cut by 3 bases, the J end by 6 bases, with 10 bases between. CDR3 sequence reads: CASSFPNGDTQYF. The DNA for the CDR3 is TGTGCCAGCAGTTTTCCCAACGGGGATACGCAGTATTTT.

The genes are TRBV6-5 and TRBJ1-2, with D perhaps matching TRBD1 (6 bases). Germline V gives CDR1 MNHEY, CDR2 SVGAGI. This CDR3 region has 14 residues. Trimming cost V 6 bases and J 2 bases, with 13 bases left between them. CDR3: CASRRTAVNYGYTF. The CDR3 bases are TGTGCCAGCAGGAGGACAGCCGTAAACTATGGCTACACCTTC.

The chain couples TRBV6-5 to TRBJ1-6; a weak D match, TRBD1 (6 bases). Between the trimmed V and J ends, which lost 4 bases and 6 bases, there was a span of 10 bases. The CDR3 sequence is 14 residues long. The germline CDR1 and CDR2 sequences are MNHEY and SVGAGI. The CDR3 spells CASSWDTINSPLHF. CDR3 nucleotide sequence: TGTGCCAGCAGTTGGGACACCATTAATTCACCCCTCCACTTT.

The J gene is TRBJ2-7, the V gene TRBV2; 12 positions match TRBD2. From germline, CDR1 is SNHLY and CDR2 FYNNEI. The junction had 10 bases not matched to a gene; V was cut back by 6 bases and J by 7 bases. CDR3 length equals 15 residues. As DNA, the CDR3 is TGTGCCAGCAGAGACCGGACTAGCGGGACACGGGAGCAGTACTTC. It is translated as CASRDRTSGTREQYF. Combining the CDR3 with reference TRBV2 and TRBJ2-7 gives the whole variable domain EPEVTQTPSHQVTQMGQEVILRCVPISNHLYFYWYRQILGQKVEFLVSFYNNEISEKSEIFDDQFSVERPDGSNFTLKIRSTKLEDSAMYFCASRDRTSGTREQYFGPGTRLTVT.

This clone has ten or more counts. The chain is built from TRBV6-6 and TRBJ1-1; D gene uncertain. Trimming took off 3 bases at V and 0 bases at J, with 11 bases between the two ends. The germline gives CDR1 MNHNY, CDR2 SVGAGI (reference sequence). This CDR3 has 15 residues. CDR3 sequence (DNA): TGTGCCAGCAGTTATAGACAACGCATGAACACTGAAGCTTTCTTT. Amino acid sequence: CASSYRQRMNTEAFF.

This chain connects TRBV30 to TRBJ2-7; weak D call: TRBD1 (6 bases). Trimming removed 0 bases from V and 0 bases from J, with 9 bases in between. Germline CDR1 reads GTSNPN; CDR2 reads SVGIG (reference sequence). The CDR3 totals 14 residues. The CDR3 DNA is TGTGCCTGGAGTGTACAGGGCTACTCCTACGAGCAGTACTTC. It yields the protein CAWSVQGYSYEQYF.

The rearrangement links TRBV19 to TRBJ1-1, with 7 bases lining up with TRBD1. Unmatched junction bases numbered 6, after V lost 0 bases and J lost 11 bases. CDR1 is LNHDA and CDR2 is SQIVND in the germline V gene (reference sequence). There are 13 residues in the CDR3. The CDR3 DNA follows: TGTGCCAGTAGTATAGACTTGACAGGGATGGCTTTCTTT. Residues: CASSIDLTGMAFF.

This rearrangement joins TRBV5-6 to TRBJ2-1; 7 positions match TRBD1. There are 16 residues in the CDR3. V was clipped by 4 bases and J by 1 base; unmatched bases: 8. Germline loops: CDR1 SGHDT, CDR2 YYEEEE. CDR3 in amino acids: CASSITGAVSYNEQFF. The CDR3 DNA sequence: TGTGCCAGCAGCATAACAGGGGCAGTATCCTACAATGAGCAGTTCTTC.